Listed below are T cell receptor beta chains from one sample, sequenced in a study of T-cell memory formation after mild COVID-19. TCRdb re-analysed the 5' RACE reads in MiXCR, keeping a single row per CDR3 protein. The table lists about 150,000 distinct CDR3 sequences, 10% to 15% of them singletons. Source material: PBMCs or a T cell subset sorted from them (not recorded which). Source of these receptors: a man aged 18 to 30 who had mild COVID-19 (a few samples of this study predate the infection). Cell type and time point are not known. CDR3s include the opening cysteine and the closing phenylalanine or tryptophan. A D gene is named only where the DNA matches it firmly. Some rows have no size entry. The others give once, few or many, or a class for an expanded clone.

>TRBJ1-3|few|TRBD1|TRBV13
CAGGRQGANPNTGNTIYF
TGTGCCGGGGGGAGACAGGGGGCGAATCCCAACACTGGAAACACCATATATTTT
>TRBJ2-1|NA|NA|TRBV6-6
CASSYSPGLGNNEQFF
TGTGCCAGCAGTTACTCTCCGGGACTGGGTAACAATGAGCAGTTCTTC
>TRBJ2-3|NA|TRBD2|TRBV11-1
CASRLTGLVADTQYF
TGTGCCAGCAGACTTACGGGACTAGTCGCAGATACGCAGTATTTT
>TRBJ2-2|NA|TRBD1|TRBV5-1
CASSPSTGGSGELFF
TGCGCCAGCAGCCCCTCGACAGGGGGATCCGGGGAGCTGTTTTTT
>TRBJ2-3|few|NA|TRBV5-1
CASGSYRTDTQYF
TGCGCCTCGGGGTCCTACCGCACAGATACGCAGTATTTT
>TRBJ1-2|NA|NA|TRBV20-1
CSASPGRNYGYTF
TGCAGTGCTAGTCCAGGGAGGAACTATGGCTACACCTTC
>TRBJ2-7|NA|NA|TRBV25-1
CASLGAYEQYF
TGTGCCAGCTTAGGGGCTTACGAGCAGTACTTC
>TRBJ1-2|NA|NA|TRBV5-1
CASTWGYDYGYTF
TGCGCCAGCACCTGGGGGTATGACTATGGCTACACCTTC
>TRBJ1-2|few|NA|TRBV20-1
CSAGRTFNYGYTF
TGCAGTGCTGGACGGACGTTTAACTATGGCTACACCTTC
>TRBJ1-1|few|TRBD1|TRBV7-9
CASSDNRGLSTEAFF
TGTGCCAGCAGCGATAACAGGGGGCTGAGCACTGAAGCTTTCTTT
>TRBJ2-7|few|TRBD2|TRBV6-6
CASSEPAGATYEQYF
TGTGCCAGCAGTGAACCAGCGGGGGCGACCTACGAGCAGTACTTC
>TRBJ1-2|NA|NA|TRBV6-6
CASSYGDYGYTF
TGTGCCAGCAGTTACGGAGACTATGGCTACACCTTC
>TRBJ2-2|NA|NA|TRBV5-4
CASSLSSQNTGELFF
TGTGCCAGCAGCTTGTCGTCCCAGAACACCGGGGAGCTGTTTTTT
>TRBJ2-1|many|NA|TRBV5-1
CASSLEGGSYNEQFF
TGCGCCAGCAGCTTGGAGGGGGGGTCCTACAATGAGCAGTTCTTC
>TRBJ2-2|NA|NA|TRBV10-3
CAISEPTGRGGTGELFF
TGTGCCATCAGTGAGCCGACAGGCCGTGGGGGGACCGGGGAGCTGTTTTTT
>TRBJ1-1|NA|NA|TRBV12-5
CASGFLNTEAFF
TGTGCTAGTGGTTTTCTCAACACTGAAGCTTTCTTT
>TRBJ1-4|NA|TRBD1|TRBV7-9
CASSFPTGGFEKLFF
TGTGCCAGCAGCTTCCCGACAGGGGGCTTTGAAAAACTGTTTTTT
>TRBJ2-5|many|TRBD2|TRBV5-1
CASSSGLAGSQETQYF
TGCGCCAGCAGCTCCGGACTAGCGGGGAGCCAAGAGACCCAGTACTTC
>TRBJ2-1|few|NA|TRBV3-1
CASLAGGGYNEQFF
TGTGCCAGCCTTGCAGGGGGGGGTTACAATGAGCAGTTCTTC
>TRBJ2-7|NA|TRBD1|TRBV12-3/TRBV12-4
CASSPQGTGGNEQYF
TGTGCCAGCAGTCCCCAGGGCACAGGGGGCAACGAGCAGTACTTC
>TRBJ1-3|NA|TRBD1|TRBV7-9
CASSWGQGDGNTIYF
TGTGCCAGCAGCTGGGGACAGGGGGATGGAAACACCATATATTTT
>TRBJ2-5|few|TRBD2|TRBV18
CASSPTTSGGETQYF
TGTGCCAGCTCACCGACGACTAGCGGGGGTGAGACCCAGTACTTC
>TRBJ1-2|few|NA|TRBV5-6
CASSLGSGYTF
TGTGCCAGCAGCTTGGGCAGCGGCTACACCTTC
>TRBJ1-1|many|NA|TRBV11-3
CASSLDGLNTEAFF
TGTGCCAGCAGCTTAGACGGACTGAACACTGAAGCTTTCTTT
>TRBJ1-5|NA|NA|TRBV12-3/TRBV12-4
CASCPQIHQPQHF
TGTGCTTCCTGCCCCCAGATCCATCAGCCCCAGCATTTT
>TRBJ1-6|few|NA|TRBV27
CASRTLRAEPLHF
TGTGCCAGCAGGACGTTAAGGGCCGAACCCCTCCACTTT
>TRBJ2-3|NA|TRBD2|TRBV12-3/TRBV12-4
CASRIAGGGTDTQYF
TGTGCCAGCAGGATAGCGGGGGGCGGCACAGATACGCAGTATTTT
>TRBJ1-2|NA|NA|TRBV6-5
CASSYEQGSGYTF
TGTGCCAGCAGTTACGAACAGGGTAGTGGCTACACCTTC
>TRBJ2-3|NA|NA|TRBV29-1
CSVEVGADTQYF
TGCAGCGTTGAGGTGGGAGCAGATACGCAGTATTTT
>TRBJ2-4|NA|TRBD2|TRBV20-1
CSATLAGVGNIQYF
TGCAGTGCTACCTTAGCGGGGGTCGGGAACATTCAGTACTTC
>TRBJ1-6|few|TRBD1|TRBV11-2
CASSLLVGQGYSSPLHF
TGTGCCAGCAGCTTACTCGTGGGACAGGGGTATAGTTCACCCCTCCACTTT
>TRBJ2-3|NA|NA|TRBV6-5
CASSYRETDTQYF
TGTGCCAGCAGTTACAGGGAGACAGATACGCAGTATTTT
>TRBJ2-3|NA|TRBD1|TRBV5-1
CASSFQGVLDTQYF
TGCGCCAGCAGCTTTCAGGGGGTGTTAGATACGCAGTATTTT
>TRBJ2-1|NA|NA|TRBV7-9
CASSSEGNEQFF
TGTGCCAGCAGCTCAGAGGGCAATGAGCAGTTCTTC
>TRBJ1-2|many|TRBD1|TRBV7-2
CASSLNEGAYGYTF
TGTGCCAGCAGCTTAAATGAGGGGGCGTACGGCTACACCTTC
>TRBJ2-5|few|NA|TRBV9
CASSVGAGQTQYF
TGTGCCAGCAGCGTAGGTGCGGGGCAGACCCAGTACTTC
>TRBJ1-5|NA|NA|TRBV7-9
CASSGSYEGPQHF
TGTGCCAGCAGCGGGTCTTATGAGGGGCCCCAGCATTTT
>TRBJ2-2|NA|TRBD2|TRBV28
CASRPGLATGELFF
TGTGCCAGCAGGCCGGGACTAGCCACCGGGGAGCTGTTTTTT
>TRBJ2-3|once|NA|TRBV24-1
CATGMTTDTQYF
TGTGCCACGGGGATGACCACAGATACGCAGTATTTT
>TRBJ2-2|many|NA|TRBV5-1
CASSRGSDYTGELFF
TGCGCCAGCAGCCGAGGGAGTGATTACACCGGGGAGCTGTTTTTT
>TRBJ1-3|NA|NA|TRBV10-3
CAISDLKPGNTIYF
TGTGCCATCAGTGACTTAAAACCTGGAAACACCATATATTTT
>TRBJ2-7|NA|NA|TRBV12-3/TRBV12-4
CASSLPGRQPYEQYF
TGTGCCAGCAGCCTCCCCGGACGGCAGCCCTACGAGCAGTACTTC